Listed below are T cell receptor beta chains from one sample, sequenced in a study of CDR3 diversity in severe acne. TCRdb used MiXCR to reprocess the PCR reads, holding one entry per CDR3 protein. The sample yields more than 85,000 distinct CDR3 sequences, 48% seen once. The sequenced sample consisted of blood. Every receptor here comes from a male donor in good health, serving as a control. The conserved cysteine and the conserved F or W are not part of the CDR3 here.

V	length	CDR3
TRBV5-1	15	ASSLFDAGEDQDEQF
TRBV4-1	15	ASSQNQYPGTGEKLF
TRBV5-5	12	TSSLDREFGTQY
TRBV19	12	ASRRGGAYHEQF
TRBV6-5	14	ASSGRGLAHYNEQF
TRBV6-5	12	ASKLAPSTDTQY
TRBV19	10	ASSIGNQPQH
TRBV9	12	ASSPPGRGETQY
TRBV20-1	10	SARPTETEAF
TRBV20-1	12	SASPAGIYNEQF
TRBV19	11	ASTPGRTYEQY